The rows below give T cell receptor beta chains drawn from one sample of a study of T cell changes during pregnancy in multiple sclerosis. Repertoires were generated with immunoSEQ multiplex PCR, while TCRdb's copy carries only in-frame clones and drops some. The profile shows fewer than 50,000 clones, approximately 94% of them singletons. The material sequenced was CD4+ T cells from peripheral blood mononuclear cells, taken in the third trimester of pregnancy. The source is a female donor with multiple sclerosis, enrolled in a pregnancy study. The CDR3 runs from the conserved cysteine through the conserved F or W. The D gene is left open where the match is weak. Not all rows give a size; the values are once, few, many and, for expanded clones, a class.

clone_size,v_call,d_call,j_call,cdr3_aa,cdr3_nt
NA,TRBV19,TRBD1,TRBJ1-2,CASSPRDRGNYGYTF,TGTGCCAGTAGTCCTCGGGACAGGGGTAACTATGGCTACACCTTC
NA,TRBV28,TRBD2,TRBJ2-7,CASSRTSGSSYEQYF,TGTGCCAGCAGTCGGACTAGCGGGAGCTCCTACGAGCAGTACTTC
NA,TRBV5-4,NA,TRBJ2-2,CASSVGQKLSTGELFF,TGTGCCAGCAGCGTTGGACAGAAACTATCAACCGGGGAGCTGTTTTTT
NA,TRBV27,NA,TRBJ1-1,CASRNTADTEAFF,TGTGCCAGCAGAAACACAGCGGACACTGAAGCTTTCTTT
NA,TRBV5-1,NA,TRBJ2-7,CASSPRAVVYEQYF,TGCGCCAGCAGTCCGAGGGCGGTAGTTTACGAGCAGTACTTC
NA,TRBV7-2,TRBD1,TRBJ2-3,CASSSWRTGNTDTQYF,TGTGCCAGCAGCTCCTGGCGGACAGGGAATACAGATACGCAGTATTTT
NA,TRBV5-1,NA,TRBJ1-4,CASSPAFRAAANEKLFF,TGCGCCAGCAGCCCGGCGTTTCGTGCAGCGGCTAATGAAAAACTGTTTTTT
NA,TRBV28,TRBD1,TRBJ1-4,CASSSGTVNEKLFF,TGTGCCAGCAGTTCCGGGACAGTTAATGAAAAACTGTTTTTT
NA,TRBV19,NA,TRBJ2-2,CASSEAGLVAGELFF,TGTGCCAGTAGTGAGGCGGGTCTAGTAGCCGGGGAGCTGTTTTTT
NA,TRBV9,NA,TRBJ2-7,CASSVATGGRAGANEQYF,TGTGCCAGCAGCGTAGCTACCGGGGGGCGGGCGGGAGCCAACGAGCAGTACTTC
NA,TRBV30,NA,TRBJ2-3,CAWSVRKVTDTQYF,TGTGCCTGGAGTGTGAGGAAGGTCACAGATACGCAGTATTTT
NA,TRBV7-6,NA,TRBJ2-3,CASSPRGTPDTDTQYF,TGTGCCAGCAGCCCACGCGGGACTCCTGACACAGATACGCAGTATTTT
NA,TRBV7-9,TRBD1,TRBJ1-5,CASSSSTGGTYSNQPQHF,TGTGCCAGCAGCTCATCCACAGGGGGGACCTATAGCAATCAGCCCCAGCATTTT
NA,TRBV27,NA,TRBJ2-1,CAPKYNEQFF,TGTGCCCCCAAATACAATGAGCAGTTCTTC
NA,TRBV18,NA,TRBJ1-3,CASSADISSGNTIYF,TGTGCCAGCTCAGCAGACATTTCCTCTGGAAACACCATATATTTT
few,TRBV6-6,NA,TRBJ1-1,CASHMGRENTEAFF,TGTGCCAGCCACATGGGCAGGGAGAACACTGAAGCTTTCTTT
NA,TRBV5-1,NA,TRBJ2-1,CASSLDRVKQFF,TGCGCCAGCAGCTTGGACAGGGTTAAGCAGTTCTTC
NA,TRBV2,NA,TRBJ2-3,CASSHRRGDTQYF,TGTGCCAGCAGCCACAGGAGGGGAGATACGCAGTATTTT
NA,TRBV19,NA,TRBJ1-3,CASSDGSSGNTIYF,TGTGCCAGTAGTGACGGGAGCTCTGGAAACACCATATATTTT
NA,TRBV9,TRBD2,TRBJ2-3,CASSVEAGVADTQYF,TGTGCCAGCAGCGTAGAAGCGGGAGTCGCAGATACGCAGTATTTT
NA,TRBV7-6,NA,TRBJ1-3,CASSLARQGGNTIYF,TGTGCCAGCAGCTTAGCGCGGCAGGGTGGAAACACCATATATTTT
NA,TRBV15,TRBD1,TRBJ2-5,CATSRGRQGARETQYF,TGTGCCACCAGCAGAGGACGACAGGGGGCCCGAGAGACCCAGTACTTC
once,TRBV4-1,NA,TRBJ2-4,CASSQGSGFEMAKNIQYF,TGCGCCAGCAGCCAAGGGTCAGGGTTTGAAATGGCCAAAAACATTCAGTACTTC
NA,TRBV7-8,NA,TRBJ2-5,CASSLGRRVETQYF,TGTGCCAGCAGCTTGGGGAGGCGAGTGGAGACCCAGTACTTC
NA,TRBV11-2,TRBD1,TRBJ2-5,CASSPWTGEGETQYF,TGTGCCAGCAGCCCCTGGACAGGGGAGGGCGAGACCCAGTACTTC
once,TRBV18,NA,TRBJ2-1,CASSLEYFPSFF,TGTGCCAGCTCCCTTGAATACTTCCCCTCATTCTTC
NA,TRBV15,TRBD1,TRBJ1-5,CATSKGTGDQPQHF,TGTGCCACCAGCAAAGGGACAGGGGATCAGCCCCAGCATTTT
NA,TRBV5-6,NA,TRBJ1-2,CASSLSYSRNYGYTF,TGTGCCAGCAGCTTGAGCTACTCCCGTAACTATGGCTACACCTTC
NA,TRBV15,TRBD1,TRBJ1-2,CATSSATGGTYGYTF,TGTGCCACCAGCAGTGCAACAGGGGGAACCTATGGCTACACCTTC
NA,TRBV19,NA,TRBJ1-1,CASSIDWDTEAFF,TGTGCCAGTAGTATCGACTGGGACACTGAAGCTTTCTTT
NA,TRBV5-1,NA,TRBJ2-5,CASSPRGGRETQYF,TGCGCCAGCAGCCCCCGGGGTGGGAGAGAGACCCAGTACTTC
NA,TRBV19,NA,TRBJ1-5,CASRHRELNQPQHF,TGTGCCAGTAGGCACCGGGAGTTGAATCAGCCCCAGCATTTT
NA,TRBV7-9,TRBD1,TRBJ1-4,CASRGQGNEKLFF,TGTGCCAGCAGGGGACAGGGGAATGAAAAACTGTTTTTT
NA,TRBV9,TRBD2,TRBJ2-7,CASSVAPLAGDEQYF,TGTGCCAGCAGCGTAGCCCCTCTAGCGGGAGACGAGCAGTACTTC
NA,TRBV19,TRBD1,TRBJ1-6,CASSTGQGGSYNSPLHF,TGTGCCAGTAGTACAGGACAGGGTGGCTCCTATAATTCACCCCTCCACTTT
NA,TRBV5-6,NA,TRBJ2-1,CASSPRQDNEQFF,TGTGCCAGCAGCCCCCGGCAGGACAATGAGCAGTTCTTC
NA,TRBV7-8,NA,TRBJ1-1,CASSSLSTGGWSTEAFF,TGTGCCAGCAGCTCCCTCTCCACTGGGGGGTGGAGCACTGAAGCTTTCTTT
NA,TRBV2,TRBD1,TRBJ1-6,CARKGAGGEIDSPLHF,TGTGCCAGGAAAGGGGCAGGGGGCGAGATAGATTCACCCCTCCACTTT
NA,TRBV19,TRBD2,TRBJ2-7,CASKISSGTYEQYF,TGTGCCAGTAAAATCTCTAGCGGGACCTACGAGCAGTACTTC
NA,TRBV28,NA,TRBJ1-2,CASSSRGGYTF,TGTGCCAGCAGTTCCAGGGGAGGCTACACCTTC
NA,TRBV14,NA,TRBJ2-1,CASSHRGYNEQFF,TGTGCCAGCAGCCATAGGGGGTACAATGAGCAGTTCTTC
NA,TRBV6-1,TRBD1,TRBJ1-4,CASSEGSAGGNEKLFF,TGTGCCAGCAGTGAAGGATCGGCAGGGGGCAATGAAAAACTGTTTTTT
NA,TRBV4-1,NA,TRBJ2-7,CASSQPVGRATYEQYF,TGCGCCAGCAGCCAACCTGTGGGCAGGGCGACCTACGAGCAGTACTTC
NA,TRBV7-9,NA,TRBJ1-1,CASSNIPSSNTEAFF,TGTGCCAGCAGCAACATCCCAAGTTCGAACACTGAAGCTTTCTTT